The 4 T cell receptor beta chains given below trace back to one sample, sequenced in a study of human T cells and chemical hapten exposure. TCRdb reprocessed the RACE reads via MiXCR and lists one record per CDR3 protein. The data show approximately 400,000 distinct CDR3 sequences, with 4.5% to 6% seen just once and about 2.5% held by the top ten. Noted time point: pre-sensitization, week 0. Treatment defined: therapeutic diphenylcyclopropenone sensitization with weekly scalp DPC. The source material was whole blood, sampled in connection with sensitization to the hapten diphenylcyclopropenone (DPC). Every receptor here comes from a woman in her 50s with alopecia areata. Some clones in this sample may be carry-over from other donors' samples.

This clonotype was seen ten or more times. The V call is TRBV29-1, the J call TRBJ2-5; 8 bases are shared with TRBD1. The CDR3 is 12 residues long. Germline CDR1 is SQVTM and CDR2 is ANQGSEA. The J segment lost 4 bases and the V segment lost 4 bases, leaving 2 bases of the junction unmatched. DNA of the CDR3: TGCAGCGTTGTTGACAGGGGAGAGACCCAGTACTTC. It specifies CSVVDRGETQYF.

This clonotype was counted ten times or more. The CDR3 DNA sequence: TGTGCCAGCAGTCCCCCTTCCGGACAGAGGACATATGGCTACACCTTC. Protein product: CASSPPSGQRTYGYTF. The rearrangement joins TRBV25-1 to TRBJ1-2, with a possible D match to TRBD1 (6 bases). Germline V gene sequence: CDR1 MGHDK, CDR2 SYGVNS. The V end was cut by 5 bases, the J end by 5 bases, with 21 bases between. The CDR3 has 16 amino acids.

The V call is TRBV4-2, the J call TRBJ1-5; no clear D gene. The CDR3 runs to 15 residues. The V end was cut by 0 bases, the J end by 7 bases, with 13 bases between. Germline-derived CDR1 and CDR2 are LGHNA and YNFKEQ. The CDR3 loop reads CASSQESSPRQPQHF. In DNA form, the CDR3 reads TGTGCCAGCAGCCAAGAATCGTCGCCCCGCCAGCCCCAGCATTTT.

The sample holds a few counts of this clonotype. The rearrangement joins TRBV2 to TRBJ2-2; D not certain. V lost 7 bases and J lost 4, with 4 bases in between. Germline V CDR1 and CDR2: SNHLY, FYNNEI. The CDR3 spans 11 residues. CDR3 sequence reads: CASIGTGELFF. The CDR3 DNA sequence: TGTGCCAGCATCGGCACCGGGGAGCTGTTTTTT. Supplemented by reference TRBV2 and TRBJ2-2, the full variable domain reads EPEVTQTPSHQVTQMGQEVILRCVPISNHLYFYWYRQILGQKVEFLVSFYNNEISEKSEIFDDQFSVERPDGSNFTLKIRSTKLEDSAMYFCASIGTGELFFGEGSRLTVL.